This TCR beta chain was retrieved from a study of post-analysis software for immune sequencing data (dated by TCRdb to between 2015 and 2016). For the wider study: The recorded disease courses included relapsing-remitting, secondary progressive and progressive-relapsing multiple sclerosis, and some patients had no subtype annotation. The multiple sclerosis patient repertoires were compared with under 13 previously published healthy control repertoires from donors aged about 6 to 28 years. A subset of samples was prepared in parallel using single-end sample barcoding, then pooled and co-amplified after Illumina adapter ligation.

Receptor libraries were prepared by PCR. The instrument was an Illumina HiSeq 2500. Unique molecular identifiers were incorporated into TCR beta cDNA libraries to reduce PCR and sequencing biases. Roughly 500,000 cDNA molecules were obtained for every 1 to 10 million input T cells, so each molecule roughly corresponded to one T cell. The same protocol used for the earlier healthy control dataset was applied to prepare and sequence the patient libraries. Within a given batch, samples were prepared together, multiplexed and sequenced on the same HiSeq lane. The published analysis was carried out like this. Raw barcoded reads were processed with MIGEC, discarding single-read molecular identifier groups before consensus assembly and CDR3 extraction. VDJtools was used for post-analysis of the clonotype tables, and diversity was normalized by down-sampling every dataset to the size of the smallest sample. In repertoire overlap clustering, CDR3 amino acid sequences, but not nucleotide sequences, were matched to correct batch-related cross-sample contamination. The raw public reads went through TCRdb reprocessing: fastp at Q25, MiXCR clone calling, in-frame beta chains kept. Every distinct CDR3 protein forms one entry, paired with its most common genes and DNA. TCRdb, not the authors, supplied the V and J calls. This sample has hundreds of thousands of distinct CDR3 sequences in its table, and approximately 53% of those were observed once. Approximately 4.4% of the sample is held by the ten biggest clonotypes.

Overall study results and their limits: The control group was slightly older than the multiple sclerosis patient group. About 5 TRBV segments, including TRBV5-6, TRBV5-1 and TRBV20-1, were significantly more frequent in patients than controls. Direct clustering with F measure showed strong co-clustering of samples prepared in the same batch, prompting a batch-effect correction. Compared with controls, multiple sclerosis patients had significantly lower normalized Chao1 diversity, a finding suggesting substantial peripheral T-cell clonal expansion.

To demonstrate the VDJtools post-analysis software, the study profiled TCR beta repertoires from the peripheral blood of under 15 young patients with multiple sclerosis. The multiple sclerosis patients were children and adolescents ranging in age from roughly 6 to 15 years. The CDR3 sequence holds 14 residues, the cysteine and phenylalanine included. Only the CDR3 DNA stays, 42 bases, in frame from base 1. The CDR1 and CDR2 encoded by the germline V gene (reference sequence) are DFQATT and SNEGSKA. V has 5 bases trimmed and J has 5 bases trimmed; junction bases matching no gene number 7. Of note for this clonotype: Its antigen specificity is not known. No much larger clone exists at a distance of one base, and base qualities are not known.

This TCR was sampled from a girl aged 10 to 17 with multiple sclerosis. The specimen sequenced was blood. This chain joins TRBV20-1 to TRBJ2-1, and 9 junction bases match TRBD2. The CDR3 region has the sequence CSAQKVAGDNEQFF. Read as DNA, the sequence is TGCAGTGCTCAGAAGGTAGCGGGGGACAATGAGCAGTTCTTC.